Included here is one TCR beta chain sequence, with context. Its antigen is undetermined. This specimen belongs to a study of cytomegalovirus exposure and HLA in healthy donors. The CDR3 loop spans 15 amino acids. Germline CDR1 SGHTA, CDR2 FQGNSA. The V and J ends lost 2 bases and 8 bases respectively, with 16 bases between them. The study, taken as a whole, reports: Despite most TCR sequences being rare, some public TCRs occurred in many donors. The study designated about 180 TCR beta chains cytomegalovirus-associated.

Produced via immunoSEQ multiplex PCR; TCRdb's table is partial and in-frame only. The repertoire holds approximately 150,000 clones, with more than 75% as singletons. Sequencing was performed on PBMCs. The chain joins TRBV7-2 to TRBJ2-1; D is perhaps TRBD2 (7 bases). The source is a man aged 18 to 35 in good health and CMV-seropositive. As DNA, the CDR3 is TGTGCCAGCAGCTTACTGCGCGGGGGCCGACATGAGCAGTTCTTC. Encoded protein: CASSLLRGGRHEQFF.